What follows are 4 T cell receptor beta chains derived from one specimen sequenced in a study of T cell responses to AZD1222 COVID-19 vaccine (dated by TCRdb to about 2021). The library was made by the immunoSEQ multiplex PCR assay. What TCRdb holds here is the immuneACCESS table cut down to in-frame rearrangements. Part of the clones is not present; checked against another copy, under half of the missing clones reflect an unresolved V gene, and the others are unexplained. In all, the sample holds more than 100,000 clones, and around 92% of those were seen once. Approximately 2.1% of the sample is in the top ten clones. The intended sense of this specimen's time point label: about 28 days (+/-7) after the second vaccine dose. The specimen was peripheral blood, collected 28 days after the second AZD1222 dose. Source of these receptors: an adult who received the AZD1222 COVID-19 vaccine.

V gene TRBV5-8 combines with J gene TRBJ2-3; D unresolved. Germline loops: CDR1 SGHTS, CDR2 YDEGEE. The CDR3 spans 13 residues. Trimming took off 2 bases at V and 2 bases at J, with 6 bases between the two ends. The CDR3 DNA reads TGTGCCAGCAGCTTAATGATCACAGATACGCAGTATTTT. This gives the protein CASSLMITDTQYF. Supplemented by reference TRBV5-8 and TRBJ2-3, the full variable domain reads EAGVTQSPTHLIKTRGQQATLRCSPISGHTSVYWYQQALGLGLQFLLWYDEGEERNRGNFPPRFSGRQFPNYSSELNVNALELEDSALYLCASSLMITDTQYFGPGTRLTVL.

This clone was observed a single time. This chain joins TRBV6-1 and TRBJ1-2; no reliable D call. V was trimmed by 1 base and J by 5 bases, leaving 14 bases between them. Per the germline V gene, CDR1 is MNHNS and CDR2 is SASEGT. CDR3 size: 15 residues. The CDR3 DNA sequence: TGTGCCAGCAGTGAAGTGGCACAACGGGGATATGGCTACACCTTC. This gives the protein CASSEVAQRGYGYTF.

Concerning this clone itself: Other nucleotide sequences from this sample produce the same CDR3. CDR3 region: CASSFSGGGTDTQYF. CDR3 in DNA: TGTGCCAGCAGCTTTAGCGGGGGTGGCACAGATACGCAGTATTTT. The rearrangement links TRBV11-3 to TRBJ2-3, with 9 bases aligning to TRBD2. The CDR3 covers 15 residues. V was pared by 3 bases and J by 1 base, with 2 bases of the junction left unmatched. CDR1 is SGHNT, CDR2 YENEEA, per germline. Together with reference TRBV11-3 and TRBJ2-3, the CDR3 gives the full variable domain: EAGVVQSPRYKIIEKKQPVAFWCNPISGHNTLYWYLQNLGQGPELLIRYENEEAVDDSQLPKDRFSAERLKGVDSTLKIQPAELGDSAVYLCASSFSGGGTDTQYFGPGTRLTVL.

This clone was seen a single time. V usage is TRBV19 and J usage is TRBJ1-1, with D perhaps matching TRBD1 (5 bases). The germline CDR1 and CDR2 sequences are LNHDA and SQIVND (reference sequence). The length of the CDR3 is 11 residues. V was cut by 8 bases and J by 11 bases, with 15 bases left in between. The CDR3 here is CASSGLGGAFF. The CDR3 DNA is TGTGCCAGTTCAGGGTTGGGGGGTGCTTTCTTT. The complete variable domain, with remaining parts taken from reference TRBV19 and TRBJ1-1, reads DGGITQSPKYLFRKEGQNVTLSCEQNLNHDAMYWYRQDPGQGLRLIYYSQIVNDFQKGDIAEGYSVSREKKESFPLTVTSAQKNPTAFYLCASSGLGGAFFGQGTRLTVV.